The clone carrying this TCR beta chain appeared a single time. These data belong to a study of blood T cell repertoires in COVID-19. About the research overall: Sources were T cells, B-cell-depleted T cells, or PBMCs; the material itself was cDNA or gDNA.

Authors' processing steps: How many nucleated cells were present was estimated from reference gene primer amplification. Sequencing used immunoSEQ multiplex PCR; TCRdb keeps in-frame clones, though not all of them. V and J calls plus clone size are reproduced from that table; the DNA served to infer D and trimming. The sample comprises approximately 120,000 clones, about 89% of which are singletons, and approximately 19% rests with the top ten. Per the germline V gene, CDR1 is SEHNR and CDR2 is FQNEAQ (reference sequence). The V and J ends lost 1 base and 0 bases respectively, with 19 bases between them. This CDR3 has 19 residues.

What was sequenced was peripheral blood. This sequence was found in a human donor with acute or convalescent COVID-19. The donor label of this sample is uncertain. This chain links TRBV7-9 with TRBJ1-3; no clear D. In nucleotides, the CDR3 is TGTGCCAGCAGCTTAGAGGTTTTTGTCAGGTTAAGCTCTGGAAACACCATATATTTT. It is translated as CASSLEVFVRLSSGNTIYF.